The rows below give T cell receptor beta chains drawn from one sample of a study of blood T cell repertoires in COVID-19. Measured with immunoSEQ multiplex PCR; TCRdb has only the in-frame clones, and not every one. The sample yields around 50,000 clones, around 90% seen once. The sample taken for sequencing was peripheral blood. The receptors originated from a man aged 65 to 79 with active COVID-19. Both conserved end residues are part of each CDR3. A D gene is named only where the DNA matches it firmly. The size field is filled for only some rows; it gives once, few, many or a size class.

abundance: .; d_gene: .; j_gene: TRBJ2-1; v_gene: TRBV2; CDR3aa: CASSSRLSSYNEQFF; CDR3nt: TGTGCCAGCAGTTCTCGACTGAGCTCCTACAATGAGCAGTTCTTC
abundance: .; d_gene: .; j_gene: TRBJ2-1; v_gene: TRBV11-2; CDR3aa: CASSPKNNEQFF; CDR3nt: TGTGCCAGCAGCCCAAAAAACAATGAGCAGTTCTTC
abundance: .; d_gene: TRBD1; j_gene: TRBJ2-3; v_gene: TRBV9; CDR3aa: CASSPRDRTTDTQYF; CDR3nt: TGTGCCAGCAGCCCCCGGGACAGAACCACAGATACGCAGTATTTT
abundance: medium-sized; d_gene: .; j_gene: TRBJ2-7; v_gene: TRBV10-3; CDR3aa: CAISDPAGLEPYEQYF; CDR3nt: TGTGCCATCAGTGACCCCGCAGGGTTGGAACCCTACGAGCAGTACTTC
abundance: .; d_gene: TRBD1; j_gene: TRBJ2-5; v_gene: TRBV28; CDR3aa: CASSRPGQGAETQYF; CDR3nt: TGTGCCAGCAGCCGCCCGGGACAGGGGGCTGAGACCCAGTACTTC
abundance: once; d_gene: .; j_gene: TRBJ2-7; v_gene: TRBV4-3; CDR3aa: CASSQDRQGNYEQYF; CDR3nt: TGCGCCAGCAGCCAAGATCGGCAGGGGAACTACGAGCAGTACTTC
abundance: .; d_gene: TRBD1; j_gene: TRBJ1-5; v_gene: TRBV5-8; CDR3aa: CASSAPQGMGPQHF; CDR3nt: TGTGCCAGCAGCGCACCACAGGGGATGGGGCCCCAGCATTTT
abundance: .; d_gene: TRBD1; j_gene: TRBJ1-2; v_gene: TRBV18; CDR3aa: CASSSTGGHGYTF; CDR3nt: TGTGCCAGCTCTTCCACAGGGGGCCATGGCTACACCTTC
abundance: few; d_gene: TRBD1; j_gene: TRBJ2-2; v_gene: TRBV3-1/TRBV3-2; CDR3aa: CASSQAGTGSGELFF; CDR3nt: TGTGCCAGCAGCCAAGCCGGGACAGGGAGTGGGGAGCTGTTTTTT
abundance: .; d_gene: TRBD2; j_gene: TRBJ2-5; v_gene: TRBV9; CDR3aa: CASSVETSGQETQYF; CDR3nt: TGTGCCAGCAGCGTGGAGACTAGCGGGCAAGAGACCCAGTACTTC